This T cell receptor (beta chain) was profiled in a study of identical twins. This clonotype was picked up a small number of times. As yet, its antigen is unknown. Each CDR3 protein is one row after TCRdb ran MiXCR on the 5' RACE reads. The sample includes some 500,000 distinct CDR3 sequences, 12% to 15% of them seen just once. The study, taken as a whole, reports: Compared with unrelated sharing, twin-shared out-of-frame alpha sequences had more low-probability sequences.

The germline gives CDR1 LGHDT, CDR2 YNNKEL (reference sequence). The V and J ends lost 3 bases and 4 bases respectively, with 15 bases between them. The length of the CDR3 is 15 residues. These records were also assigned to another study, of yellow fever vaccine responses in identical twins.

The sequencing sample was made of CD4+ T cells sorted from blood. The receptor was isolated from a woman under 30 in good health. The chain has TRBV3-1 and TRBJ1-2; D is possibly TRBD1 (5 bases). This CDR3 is CASSHRSRGGYGYTF. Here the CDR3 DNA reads TGTGCCAGCAGCCATCGCTCTCGGGGCGGCTATGGCTACACCTTC.